This T cell receptor (beta chain) was recorded in a study of blood T cell repertoires in COVID-19. Study at large: T cells, B-cell-depleted T cells, or PBMCs supplied cDNA or gDNA.

Grouping used clinical history reported by participants in a survey and questionnaire. This CDR3 contains 20 residues. J gave up 4 bases and V 0 bases, and 17 bases lay outside the gene matches. Per the germline V gene, CDR1 is LGHNA and CDR2 is YSLEER. Libraries were prepared by immunoSEQ multiplex PCR; TCRdb keeps only in-frame clonotypes and omits some of them. In the table there are around 250,000 clones, 90% to 95% of which are singletons. This sequence originates from a human donor in a cohort exposed to, infected with or recovered from COVID-19 (not recorded which). The donor label of this sample is uncertain. Sequenced sample: PBMCs or T cells enriched from blood (not recorded which). V usage is TRBV4-3 and J usage is TRBJ1-3; 8 positions match TRBD1. CDR3 nucleotides: TGCGCCAGCAGCCAAGAACCCTCGATCGGACAGGGCCTGGGAGGAAACACCATATATTTT. It translates to CASSQEPSIGQGLGGNTIYF.